These T cell receptor beta chains were read from a single sample in a study of blood T cell repertoires in COVID-19. Method: immunoSEQ multiplex PCR; TCRdb's copy keeps in-frame clones and lacks some. Of 150,000 to 190,000 clones in the sample, about 86% were seen once. Sequencing was carried out using PBMCs or T cells enriched from blood (not recorded which). The receptors were gathered from a man between 50 and 59 years old who had recovered from COVID-19. Each CDR3 is given with its conserved first and last residue. A D gene is named only where the DNA matches it firmly. Size is omitted from some rows. Given values are once, few, many or a class for expanded clones.

D gene | CDR3 length | J gene | V gene | clone size | CDR3 DNA | CDR3 protein
TRBD1 | 19 | TRBJ1-4 | TRBV4-1 | NA | TGCGCCAGCAGCCAAGATTTTGTAGGGACAGGTATTAAAAATGAAAAACTGTTTTTT | CASSQDFVGTGIKNEKLFF
TRBD2 | 13 | TRBJ2-7 | TRBV5-6 | NA | TGTGCCAGCGGGCGGGGGGCCTTAGGCGAGCAGTACTTC | CASGRGALGEQYF
NA | 16 | TRBJ2-2 | TRBV12-5 | NA | TGTGCTAGTGGTTTGCTACAGGCACGAGGCACCGGGGAGCTGTTTTTT | CASGLLQARGTGELFF
NA | 14 | TRBJ1-4 | TRBV2 | NA | TGTGCCAGCAGAGTACAGGGTACTAATGAAAAACTGTTTTTT | CASRVQGTNEKLFF
NA | 14 | TRBJ1-2 | TRBV2 | NA | TGTGCCAGCAGTGGTGACACAGCTAACTATGGCTACACCTTC | CASSGDTANYGYTF
NA | 16 | TRBJ1-5 | TRBV7-9 | NA | TGTGCCAGCAGCTTAGGGGCAGGGGCAAGCAATCAGCCCCAGCATTTT | CASSLGAGASNQPQHF
TRBD2 | 16 | TRBJ2-3 | TRBV9 | NA | TGTGCCAGCAGCGTATGGAAGCGGGGGGAGACAGATACGCAGTATTTT | CASSVWKRGETDTQYF
NA | 15 | TRBJ1-5 | TRBV10-3 | NA | TGTGCCATCAGTAAGAACAGGGATAGCAATCAGCCCCAGCATTTT | CAISKNRDSNQPQHF
TRBD1 | 14 | TRBJ2-7 | TRBV7-9 | few | TGTGCCAGCAGCTACCAGGGGGCGAAGAACGAGCAGTACTTC | CASSYQGAKNEQYF
TRBD2 | 14 | TRBJ2-1 | TRBV29-1 | NA | TGCAGCGTGACGCGCGCGGGGGGCTACAATGAGCAGTTCTTC | CSVTRAGGYNEQFF
NA | 13 | TRBJ2-7 | TRBV6-2/TRBV6-3 | NA | TGTGCCAGCAGTTACTTCATGAGGGACGAGCAGTACTTC | CASSYFMRDEQYF
TRBD2 | 18 | TRBJ2-3 | TRBV7-3 | NA | TGTGCCAGCAGCGATAGGACTAGCGGGGACCAATCCAGAGATACGCAGTATTTT | CASSDRTSGDQSRDTQYF
TRBD1 | 18 | TRBJ2-6 | TRBV6-2/TRBV6-3 | NA | TGTGCCAGCAGTAACCGGGACAGAGTATACTCTGGGGCCAACGTCCTGACTTTC | CASSNRDRVYSGANVLTF
TRBD2 | 16 | TRBJ2-1 | TRBV9 | NA | TGTGCCAGCAGCGTAGAGTCAGCGGGGGGATACAATGAGCAGTTCTTC | CASSVESAGGYNEQFF
TRBD1 | 15 | TRBJ2-1 | TRBV24-1 | NA | TGTGCCACCAGTGATTTCCAGGGACAGCACAATGAGCAGTTCTTC | CATSDFQGQHNEQFF
TRBD2 | 17 | TRBJ2-5 | TRBV30 | NA | TGTGCCTGGAGTGCAGGACTAGCGGGGGGGGGACAAGAGACCCAGTACTTC | CAWSAGLAGGGQETQYF
NA | 15 | TRBJ2-2 | TRBV5-6 | NA | TGTGCCAGCAGCTTGCGGGCAGGGGTCACCGGGGAGCTGTTTTTT | CASSLRAGVTGELFF
NA | 16 | TRBJ1-5 | TRBV9 | once | TGTGCCAGCAGTTATACAGGAATTAGTAGCAATCAGCCCCAGCATTTT | CASSYTGISSNQPQHF
TRBD1 | 13 | TRBJ1-1 | TRBV28 | NA | TGTGCCAGCAGGCTCGGACAGGTCGGTGAAGCTTTCTTT | CASRLGQVGEAFF
NA | 16 | TRBJ2-7 | TRBV4-2 | NA | TGTGCCAGCAGCCAAGAGGGAAGACAGCCCTCCTACGAGCAGTACTTC | CASSQEGRQPSYEQYF
TRBD1 | 16 | TRBJ1-2 | TRBV4-1 | NA | TGCGCCAGCAGCCAGCCCGGACAGGCGGCGACCTATGGCTACACCTTC | CASSQPGQAATYGYTF
TRBD2 | 16 | TRBJ2-1 | TRBV27 | NA | TGTGCCAGCACCATTAGCGGGGGGGCCTCGGGCAATGAGCAGTTCTTC | CASTISGGASGNEQFF
TRBD1 | 16 | TRBJ1-5 | TRBV2 | few | TGTGCCAGCACCCCAGGGACAGGGGGGGGCAATCAGCCCCAGCATTTT | CASTPGTGGGNQPQHF
TRBD1 | 15 | TRBJ1-2 | TRBV2 | few | TGTGCCAGCAGTGGCCCGACAGGGGGATTTTATGGCTACACCTTC | CASSGPTGGFYGYTF
NA | 13 | TRBJ2-4 | TRBV12-3/TRBV12-4 | NA | TGTGCCAGCAGTCTTAGGAGAAAAAACATTCAGTACTTC | CASSLRRKNIQYF
TRBD2 | 15 | TRBJ2-3 | TRBV5-1 | NA | TGCGCCAGCAGCTTGGGCGGGGGGGCCAGAGATACGCAGTATTTT | CASSLGGGARDTQYF
NA | 13 | TRBJ2-4 | TRBV30 | NA | TGTGCCTGGAGAGAGCTATCCGGAGACATTCAGTACTTC | CAWRELSGDIQYF
TRBD1 | 15 | TRBJ2-7 | TRBV4-1 | NA | TGCGCCAGCAGCCTTTCGGACAGGGGGGACTACGAGCAGTACTTC | CASSLSDRGDYEQYF
TRBD1 | 14 | TRBJ1-5 | TRBV30 | NA | TGTGCCTGGACCCGGGACAGGGGAAATCAGCCCCAGCATTTT | CAWTRDRGNQPQHF
TRBD1 | 15 | TRBJ1-3 | TRBV6-5 | NA | TGTGCCAGCAGTTACGGCGGGACAGTTGGAAACACCATATATTTT | CASSYGGTVGNTIYF
NA | 15 | TRBJ1-1 | TRBV19 | NA | TGTGCCAGTAAGTTCGACAGGCGGGGGGGCACTGAAGCTTTCTTT | CASKFDRRGGTEAFF
NA | 13 | TRBJ1-2 | TRBV2 | NA | TGTGCCAGCAGAGGTATGGGCCCCTATGGCTACACCTTC | CASRGMGPYGYTF
NA | 16 | TRBJ2-7 | TRBV21-1 | once | TGTGCCAGCAGCAAAGGAGGAACAAACTCCGCCTACGAGCAGTACTTC | CASSKGGTNSAYEQYF
TRBD2 | 16 | TRBJ2-3 | TRBV27 | once | TGTGCCACCTCACTTACCTCTAGCGGGGGGGGGTATACGCAGTATTTT | CATSLTSSGGGYTQYF
NA | 15 | TRBJ1-2 | TRBV3-1/TRBV3-2 | NA | TGTGCCAGCAGCCAAGAGCCAGGCCCACGGAGGGGCTACACCTTC | CASSQEPGPRRGYTF
TRBD2 | 18 | TRBJ2-3 | TRBV4-3 | NA | TGCGCCAGCAGCCGCGGGACTAGCGGGGGCCACACCACAGATACGCAGTATTTT | CASSRGTSGGHTTDTQYF
NA | 14 | TRBJ1-1 | TRBV11-3 | NA | TGTGCCAGCAGCTCATTTCCCATGAACACTGAAGCTTTCTTT | CASSSFPMNTEAFF
NA | 14 | TRBJ1-6 | TRBV19 | NA | TGTGCCAGCAAGAGGGAATCCTATAATTCACCCCTCCACTTT | CASKRESYNSPLHF
TRBD1 | 13 | TRBJ1-2 | TRBV5-1 | NA | TGCGCCAGCAGCTTGTTAACAGGGGATGGCTACACCTTC | CASSLLTGDGYTF
NA | 15 | TRBJ2-7 | TRBV14 | NA | TGTGCCAGCAGCCAACAAGACACCAAACTCTACGAGCAGTACTTC | CASSQQDTKLYEQYF
TRBD1 | 14 | TRBJ1-2 | TRBV19 | once | TGTGCCAGTAGTCTTGGACAGGGCGACTATGGCTACACCTTC | CASSLGQGDYGYTF
TRBD1 | 17 | TRBJ2-4 | TRBV19 | NA | TGTGCCAGTAGTATGAGGGCGACAGGGGTAGCCAAAAACATTCAGTACTTC | CASSMRATGVAKNIQYF
TRBD1 | 12 | TRBJ1-1 | TRBV6-5 | NA | TGTGCCAGCAGAACAGGGGCCTTTGGGGCTTTCTTT | CASRTGAFGAFF
NA | 18 | TRBJ1-2 | TRBV11-3 | NA | TGTGCCAGCAGCCCGCCCGAAGGTCTGGGGGCGCAGACTTATGGCTACACCTTC | CASSPPEGLGAQTYGYTF
TRBD1 | 16 | TRBJ1-2 | TRBV19 | NA | TGTGCCAGTAGTTCCCCAGGGACAGGGGCTAACTATGGCTACACCTTC | CASSSPGTGANYGYTF
TRBD1 | 18 | TRBJ1-1 | TRBV11-2 | NA | TGTGCCAGCAGCTTAGTACCTCCGACAGGGGGCGCGGTAGTTGAAGCTTTCTTT | CASSLVPPTGGAVVEAFF
NA | 13 | TRBJ2-7 | TRBV29-1 | once | TGCAGCGCCGGCTACAGGGAAACCTACGAGCAGTACTTC | CSAGYRETYEQYF
TRBD1 | 13 | TRBJ2-1 | TRBV3-1/TRBV3-2 | NA | TGTGCCAGCAGCCACAACAGGGGGCAAGAGCAGTTCTTC | CASSHNRGQEQFF